This T cell receptor beta chain was retrieved from a study of T cell repertoires in cytomegalovirus infection. Study-wide background: Used in the study were CMV epitopes, some recently identified and HLA-C-restricted, others well-studied and HLA-B-restricted. In public TCR beta signatures, there were indications of both CMV infection and matching HLA type. General study points: Carriage of CMV together with the relevant HLA was identifiable through cumulative public TCR beta family frequency. The ex vivo response showed dominance by HLA-C-restricted CMV-specific TCR beta clonotypes.

Notes on this clonotype: Its antigen is as yet unknown.

MiXCR, applied by TCRdb to the reads, yields one record per CDR3 protein. The sample yields under 500,000 distinct CDR3 sequences, roughly 46% seen once. Germline V gene sequence: CDR1 MNHEY, CDR2 SVGAGI. The CDR3 extends over 13 amino acids. V lost 2 bases, J lost 7 bases, and 12 bases lay in between. Sample: cultured PBMCs, taken from culture after CMV antigen stimulation. This receptor was identified in a human donor in good health (CMV status not recorded). Some clones in this sample may be carry-over from other donors' samples. The V call is TRBV6-5, the J call TRBJ2-7; D uncertain. The CDR3 sequence is CASSYRVSGEQYF. The DNA of the CDR3 is TGTGCCAGCAGTTACAGAGTTTCGGGTGAGCAGTACTTC.